This record looks at one TCR beta chain sequence and its context. This entry comes from a study of Ad26.COV2.S vaccination and SARS-CoV-2 variants. The CDR3 runs to 15 residues. The ends lost 4 bases at V and 3 bases at J; junction bases unmatched: 6. Germline values: CDR1 SGHTS, CDR2 YDEGEE. Produced via immunoSEQ multiplex PCR; TCRdb's table is partial and in-frame only. Altogether fewer than 900,000 clones are present, approximately 88% being singletons, with the ten largest covering approximately 1.5%. Treatment denoted: roughly 18 received Ad26.COV2.S at low or high dose, single or two shots; about 5 received placebo; per-sample allocation not given. Sampling was done on day 63 after the first vaccine or placebo injection.

This receptor was obtained from a person aged 18-60 years who received the Ad26.COV2.S COVID-19 vaccine or a placebo. This chain uses TRBV5-8 with TRBJ2-7; TRBD1 aligns across 11 bases. This specimen was peripheral blood, taken in a trial of Ad26.COV2.S vaccine versus placebo. CDR3 sequence reads: CASSRIGTGGYEQYF. The CDR3 nucleotides read TGTGCCAGCAGCCGGATCGGGACAGGGGGCTACGAGCAGTACTTC. The whole variable domain, remainder taken from reference TRBV5-8 and TRBJ2-7, is EAGVTQSPTHLIKTRGQQATLRCSPISGHTSVYWYQQALGLGLQFLLWYDEGEERNRGNFPPRFSGRQFPNYSSELNVNALELEDSALYLCASSRIGTGGYEQYFGPGTRLTVT.